This passage covers 16 T cell receptor beta chains from one sample sequenced in a study of shared T cell receptors in the human thymus. TCRdb's table, derived via immunoSEQ multiplex PCR, lists solely in-frame clones and lacks some. The data show roughly 410,000 clones, over 90% seen once. The sequencing input was thymocytes. These TCRs come from a human donor.

The chain is built from TRBV27 and TRBJ2-7; D remains unclear. Germline CDR1 and CDR2: MNHEY and SMNVEV (reference sequence). The CDR3 is 13 amino acids. The V gene lost 5 bases and the J gene lost 1 base, with 9 bases spanning the gap. In DNA, the CDR3 is TGTGCCAGCAGTCCAGGATATTCCTACGAGCAGTACTTC. Residues: CASSPGYSYEQYF.

The chain joins TRBV14 to TRBJ2-1; 15 nucleotides match TRBD2. After removal of 2 bases from V and 6 bases from J, the junction contained 20 bases not matched to a gene. The CDR3 has 22 amino acids. The germline gives CDR1 SGHDN, CDR2 FVKESK. CDR3 in DNA: TGTGCCAGCAGCCAAAACCCCACTGAGCGAGGGACTAGCGGGAGGCCCCCCAATGAGCAGTTCTTC. It encodes CASSQNPTERGTSGRPPNEQFF.

V and J are TRBV6-4 and TRBJ2-1; 10 bases are shared with TRBD2. The length of the CDR3 is 15 residues. Germline lookup yields CDR1 MRHNA and CDR2 SNTAGT. Trimming took 3 bases from V and 8 from J; bases not matched to a gene: 7. The CDR3 loop is CASSESLAGEHEQFF. The CDR3 nucleotides read TGTGCCAGCAGTGAGTCGCTAGCGGGAGAACATGAGCAGTTCTTC.

A few counts support this clone. The V gene is TRBV15, the J gene TRBJ1-5, with a tentative D call TRBD1 (6 bases). V was shortened by 3 bases and J by 7 bases, with 13 bases between the two germline ends. The CDR3 sequence is 14 residues long. From germline, CDR1 is LNHNV and CDR2 YYDKDF (reference sequence). CDR3 in DNA: TGTGCCACCAGCAGCCCACAGGGTGGGCAGCCCCAGCATTTT. It is translated as CATSSPQGGQPQHF.

The table lists this clone with a few counts. J is TRBJ2-1 and V is TRBV7-9; the match to TRBD2 covers 13 bases. In germline, CDR1 is SEHNR, CDR2 FQNEAQ (reference sequence). The CDR3 contains 18 residues. Trimming removed 5 bases from V and 8 bases from J; junction bases left unmatched: 15. The CDR3 loop reads CASSLGPGLAGRMDEQFF. The CDR3, as DNA: TGTGCCAGCAGCCTGGGACCGGGACTAGCGGGAAGAATGGATGAGCAGTTCTTC.

This rearrangement joins TRBV27 to TRBJ1-1; D uncertain. In germline, CDR1 is MNHEY, CDR2 SMNVEV (reference sequence). The CDR3 is made up of 16 amino acids. Trimming removed 2 bases from V and 1 base from J, with 14 bases in between. The CDR3 sequence is CASSLGGMYRNTEAFF. The CDR3 nucleotides are TGTGCCAGCAGTTTAGGTGGAATGTACAGGAACACTGAAGCTTTCTTT.

The gene calls are TRBV5-6 and TRBJ2-7; 10 nucleotides align to TRBD2. Germline trimming cut 0 bases from V and 5 bases from J; bases unmatched to any gene: 5. Per germline, CDR1 SGHDT and CDR2 YYEEEE. This CDR3 has 15 residues. Here the CDR3 DNA reads TGTGCCAGCAGCTTGGACCTGCTAGCGGGGGACGAGCAGTACTTC. Amino acid sequence: CASSLDLLAGDEQYF.

This clone has only one observation. This chain joins TRBV27 and TRBJ2-7; 12 nucleotides align to TRBD1. Germline-derived CDR1 and CDR2 are MNHEY and SMNVEV (reference sequence). With V trimmed by 2 bases and J by 7 bases, 6 bases remained unmatched. The length of the CDR3 is 15 residues. The CDR3 here is CASSLRGQGAREQYF. The CDR3 DNA reads TGTGCCAGCAGTTTAAGGGGACAGGGGGCGCGGGAGCAGTACTTC.

The rearrangement joins TRBV4-3 to TRBJ2-3, with D possibly matching TRBD2 (6 bases). The CDR3 covers 16 residues. CDR1 is LGHNA and CDR2 is YSLEER in the germline V gene. Trimming removed 3 bases from V and 2 bases from J, with 15 bases in between. The CDR3 DNA sequence: TGCGCCAGCAGCCATACTACCCGCGGGGTCACAGATACGCAGTATTTT. The encoded protein is CASSHTTRGVTDTQYF.

The chain recombines TRBV6-5 with TRBJ2-1; D ambiguous. The length of the CDR3 is 14 residues. Looked up from germline, CDR1 is MNHEY and CDR2 is SVGAGI. With 2 bases removed from V and 1 base from J, the gap between germline ends came to 6 bases. The CDR3 nucleotides are TGTGCCAGCAGTTACGACAAGTCCTACAATGAGCAGTTCTTC. Its translation: CASSYDKSYNEQFF.

The gene calls are TRBV27 and TRBJ2-3; 13 positions match TRBD2. V lost 7 bases, J lost 5 bases, and 9 bases stayed unmatched. The CDR3 sequence is 16 residues long. From germline, CDR1 is MNHEY and CDR2 SMNVEV (reference sequence). The CDR3 DNA follows: TGTGCCAGCAAAAGGGGGACTAGCGGGGCGGGAGATACGCAGTATTTT. As protein: CASKRGTSGAGDTQYF.

CDR3 protein: CASSLLLAGGGTQYF. CDR3 DNA: TGCGCCAGCAGCTTGCTACTAGCGGGAGGTGGGACCCAGTACTTC. The rearrangement links TRBV5-1 to TRBJ2-5; 12 bases align to TRBD2. The CDR3 totals 15 residues. The V gene end was trimmed by 1 base and the J gene end by 7 bases; junction bases not matched to a gene: 5. Per germline, CDR1 SGHRS and CDR2 YFSETQ.

The chain carries TRBV30 and TRBJ1-2; TRBD1 aligns across 8 bases. V shed 2 bases, J shed 3 bases, and the junction held 14 bases outside the gene matches. CDR1 is GTSNPN, CDR2 SVGIG, per germline (reference sequence). The CDR3 sequence is 17 residues long. This chain's CDR3 is CAWSHDRGSGWDYGYTF. CDR3 DNA: TGTGCCTGGAGTCACGACAGGGGATCGGGGTGGGACTATGGCTACACCTTC.

The V and J genes are TRBV6-5 and TRBJ2-5; possible D gene TRBD2, 6 bases. Trimming shortened V by 2 bases and J by 5 bases, and 18 bases separated the two germline ends. The germline CDR1 and CDR2 sequences are MNHEY and SVGAGI. The CDR3 length is 16 residues. Here the CDR3 DNA reads TGTGCCAGCAGTTACACCGCAAGGAGGGGATGGGAGACCCAGTACTTC. Translation gives CASSYTARRGWETQYF.

The chain couples TRBV27 to TRBJ1-2, with D perhaps matching TRBD1 (6 bases). The germline V gene encodes CDR1 MNHEY and CDR2 SMNVEV (reference sequence). This CDR3 region has 14 residues. Trimming shortened V by 6 bases and J by 2 bases, and 13 bases separated the two germline ends. CDR3 DNA sequence: TGTGCCAGCAGCGAGGGGGGCAGAAACTATGGCTACACCTTC. Translated: CASSEGGRNYGYTF.

V and J are TRBV6-6 and TRBJ1-5; 10 bases fit TRBD1. The germline CDR1 and CDR2 sequences are MNHNY and SVGAGI (reference sequence). V was pared by 3 bases and J by 2 bases, with 4 bases of the junction left unmatched. CDR3 length: 16 amino acids. The CDR3 coding sequence is TGTGCCAGCAGTTATTCGACAGGGGGCGGCAATCAGCCCCAGCATTTT. Translated, it gives CASSYSTGGGNQPQHF.